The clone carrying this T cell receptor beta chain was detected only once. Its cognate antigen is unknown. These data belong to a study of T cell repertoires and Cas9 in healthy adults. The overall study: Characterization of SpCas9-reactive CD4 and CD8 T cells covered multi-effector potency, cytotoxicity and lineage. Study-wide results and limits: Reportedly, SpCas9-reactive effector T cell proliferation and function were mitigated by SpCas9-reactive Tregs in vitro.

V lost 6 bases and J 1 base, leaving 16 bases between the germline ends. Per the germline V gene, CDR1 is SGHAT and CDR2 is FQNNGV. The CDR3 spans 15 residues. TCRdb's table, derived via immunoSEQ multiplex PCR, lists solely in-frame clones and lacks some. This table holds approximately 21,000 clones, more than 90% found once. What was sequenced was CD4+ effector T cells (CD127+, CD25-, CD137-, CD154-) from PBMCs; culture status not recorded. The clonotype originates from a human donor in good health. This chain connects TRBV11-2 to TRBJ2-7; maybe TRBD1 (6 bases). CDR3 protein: CASRKIGTKSYEQYF. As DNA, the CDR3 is TGTGCCAGCAGAAAAATCGGGACAAAATCCTACGAGCAGTACTTC.